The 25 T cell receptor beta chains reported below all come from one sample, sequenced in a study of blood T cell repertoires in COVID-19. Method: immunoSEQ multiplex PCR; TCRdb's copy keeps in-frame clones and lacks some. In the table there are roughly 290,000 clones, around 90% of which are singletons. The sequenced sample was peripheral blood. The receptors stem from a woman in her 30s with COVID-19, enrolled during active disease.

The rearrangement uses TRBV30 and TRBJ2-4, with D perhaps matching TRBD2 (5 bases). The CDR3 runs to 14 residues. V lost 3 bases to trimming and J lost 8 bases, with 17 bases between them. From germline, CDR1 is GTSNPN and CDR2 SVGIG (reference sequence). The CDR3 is CAWSRIASGDIQYF. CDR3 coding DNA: TGTGCCTGGAGCCGAATAGCGAGTGGAGACATTCAGTACTTC. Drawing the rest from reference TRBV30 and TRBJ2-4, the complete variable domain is SQTIHQWPATLVQPVGSPLSLECTVEGTSNPNLYWYRQAAGRGLQLLFYSVGIGQISSEVPQNLSASRPQDRQFILSSKKLLLSDSGFYLCAWSRIASGDIQYFGAGTRLSVL.

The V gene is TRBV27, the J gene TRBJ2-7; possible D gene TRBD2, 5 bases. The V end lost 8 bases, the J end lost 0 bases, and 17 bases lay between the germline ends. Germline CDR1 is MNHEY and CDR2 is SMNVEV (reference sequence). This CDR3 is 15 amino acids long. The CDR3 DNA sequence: TGTGCCAGCCATGGGGTGGAGGCGGGCTCCTACGAGCAGTACTTC. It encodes CASHGVEAGSYEQYF.

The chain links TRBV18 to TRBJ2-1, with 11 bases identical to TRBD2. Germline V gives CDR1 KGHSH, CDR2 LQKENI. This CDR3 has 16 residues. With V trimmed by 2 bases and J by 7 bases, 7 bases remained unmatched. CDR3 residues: CASSPKIAGGINEQFF. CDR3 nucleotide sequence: TGTGCCAGCTCACCAAAGATAGCGGGAGGGATAAATGAGCAGTTCTTC.

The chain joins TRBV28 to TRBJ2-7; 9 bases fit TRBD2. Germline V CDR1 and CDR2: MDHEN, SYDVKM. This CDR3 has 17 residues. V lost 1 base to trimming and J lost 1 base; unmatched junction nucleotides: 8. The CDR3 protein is CASSLSPRSGRSYEQYF. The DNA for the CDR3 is TGTGCCAGCAGTTTATCCCCCCGAAGCGGGAGGTCCTACGAGCAGTACTTC.

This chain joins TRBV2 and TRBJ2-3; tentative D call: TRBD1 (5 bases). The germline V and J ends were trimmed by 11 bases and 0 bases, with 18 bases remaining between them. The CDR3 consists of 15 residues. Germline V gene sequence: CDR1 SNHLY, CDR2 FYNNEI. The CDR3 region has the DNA TGTGCCTCCAAGAAGAGAACAGGTAGCACAGATACGCAGTATTTT. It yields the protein CASKKRTGSTDTQYF.

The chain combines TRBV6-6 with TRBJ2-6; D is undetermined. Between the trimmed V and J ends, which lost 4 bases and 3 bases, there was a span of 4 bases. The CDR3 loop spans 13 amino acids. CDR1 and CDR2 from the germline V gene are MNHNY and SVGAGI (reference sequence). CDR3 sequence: CASSFVGANVLTF. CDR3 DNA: TGTGCCAGCAGTTTCGTTGGGGCCAACGTCCTGACTTTC.

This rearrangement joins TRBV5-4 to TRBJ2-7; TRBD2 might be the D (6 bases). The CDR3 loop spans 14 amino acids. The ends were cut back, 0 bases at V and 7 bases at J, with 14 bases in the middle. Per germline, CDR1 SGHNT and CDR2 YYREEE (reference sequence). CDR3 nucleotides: TGTGCCAGCAGCTTGGTACGGGACGCGGGGGAGCAGTACTTC. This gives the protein CASSLVRDAGEQYF.

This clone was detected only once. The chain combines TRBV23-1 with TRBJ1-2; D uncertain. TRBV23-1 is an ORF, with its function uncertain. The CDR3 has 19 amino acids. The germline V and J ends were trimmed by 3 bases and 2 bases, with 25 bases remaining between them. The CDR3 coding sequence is TGCGCCAGCAGTCACTCTCAGGCGGTCGGTGACCGCGGGAACTATGGCTACACCTTC. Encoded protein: CASSHSQAVGDRGNYGYTF.

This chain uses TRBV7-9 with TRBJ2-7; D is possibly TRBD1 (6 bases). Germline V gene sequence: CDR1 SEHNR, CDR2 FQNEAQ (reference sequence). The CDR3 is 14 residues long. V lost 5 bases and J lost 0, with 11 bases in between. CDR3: CASSTQGFSYEQYF. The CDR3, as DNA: TGTGCCAGCAGCACCCAGGGGTTCTCCTACGAGCAGTACTTC. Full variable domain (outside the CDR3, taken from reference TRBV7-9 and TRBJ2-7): DTGVSQNPRHKITKRGQNVTFRCDPISEHNRLYWYRQTLGQGPEFLTYFQNEAQLEKSRLLSDRFSAERPKGSFSTLEIQRTEQGDSAMYLCASSTQGFSYEQYFGPGTRLTVT.

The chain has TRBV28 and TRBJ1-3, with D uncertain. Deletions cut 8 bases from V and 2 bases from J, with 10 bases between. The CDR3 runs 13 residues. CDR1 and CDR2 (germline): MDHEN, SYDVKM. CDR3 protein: CASLFVTGNTIYF. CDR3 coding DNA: TGTGCCAGCCTGTTTGTTACTGGAAACACCATATATTTT.

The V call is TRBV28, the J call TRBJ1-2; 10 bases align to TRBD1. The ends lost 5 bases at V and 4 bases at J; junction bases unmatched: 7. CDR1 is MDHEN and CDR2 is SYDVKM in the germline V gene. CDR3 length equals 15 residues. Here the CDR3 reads CASSAGTGVSYGYTF. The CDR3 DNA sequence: TGTGCCAGCAGTGCCGGGACAGGGGTTAGCTATGGCTACACCTTC.

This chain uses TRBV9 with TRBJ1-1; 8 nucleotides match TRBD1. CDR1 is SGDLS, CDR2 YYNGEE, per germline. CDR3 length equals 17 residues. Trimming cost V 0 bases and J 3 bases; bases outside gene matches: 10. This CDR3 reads CASSVALGQGRDTEAFF. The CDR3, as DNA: TGTGCCAGCAGCGTAGCCCTAGGACAGGGCCGCGACACTGAAGCTTTCTTT.

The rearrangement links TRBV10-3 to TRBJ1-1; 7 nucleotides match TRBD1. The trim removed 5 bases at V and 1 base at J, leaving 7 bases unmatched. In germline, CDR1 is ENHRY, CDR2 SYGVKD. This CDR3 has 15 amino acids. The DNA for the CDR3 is TGTGCCATCAGTACACCGACAGGGCGGAACACTGAAGCTTTCTTT. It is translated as CAISTPTGRNTEAFF.

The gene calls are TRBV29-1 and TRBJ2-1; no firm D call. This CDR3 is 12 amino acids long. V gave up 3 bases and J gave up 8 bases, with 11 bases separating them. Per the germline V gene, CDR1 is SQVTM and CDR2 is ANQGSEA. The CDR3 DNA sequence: TGCAGCGTTGAGGTAGCCATCGATGAGCAGTTCTTC. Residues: CSVEVAIDEQFF.

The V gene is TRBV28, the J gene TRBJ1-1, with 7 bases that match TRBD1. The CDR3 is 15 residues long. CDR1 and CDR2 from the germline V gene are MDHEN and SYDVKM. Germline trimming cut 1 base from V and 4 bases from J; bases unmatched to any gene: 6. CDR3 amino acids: CASSLFGRGTTEAFF. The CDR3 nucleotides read TGTGCCAGCAGTTTATTCGGCAGGGGGACCACTGAAGCTTTCTTT.

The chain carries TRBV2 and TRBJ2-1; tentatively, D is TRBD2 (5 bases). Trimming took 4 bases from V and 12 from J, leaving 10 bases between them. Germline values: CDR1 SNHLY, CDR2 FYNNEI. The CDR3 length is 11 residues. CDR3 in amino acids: CASSAVAGQFF. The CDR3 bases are TGTGCCAGCAGTGCCGTGGCGGGGCAGTTCTTC.

CDR3 sequence reads: CASSSNRVQETQYF. The CDR3 coding sequence is TGTGCCAGCAGCTCAAACAGGGTACAAGAGACCCAGTACTTC. V and J are TRBV7-3 and TRBJ2-5; the D gene is possibly TRBD1 (6 bases). The CDR3 runs 14 residues. Trimming removed 4 bases from V and 2 bases from J, with 11 bases in between. CDR1 SGHTA and CDR2 FQGTGA come from the germline V gene.

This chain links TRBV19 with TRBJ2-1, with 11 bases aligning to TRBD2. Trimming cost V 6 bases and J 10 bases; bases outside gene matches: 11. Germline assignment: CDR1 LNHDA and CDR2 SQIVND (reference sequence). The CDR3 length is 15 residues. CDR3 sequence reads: CASRRVLAGASEQFF. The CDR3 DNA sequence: TGTGCCAGTAGAAGGGTACTAGCGGGAGCAAGCGAGCAGTTCTTC.

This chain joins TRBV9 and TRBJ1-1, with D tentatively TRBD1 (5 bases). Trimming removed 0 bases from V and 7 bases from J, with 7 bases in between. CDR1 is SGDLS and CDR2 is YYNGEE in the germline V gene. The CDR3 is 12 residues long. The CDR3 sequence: CASSVGGGEAFF. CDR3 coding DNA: TGTGCCAGCAGCGTAGGGGGCGGTGAAGCTTTCTTT.

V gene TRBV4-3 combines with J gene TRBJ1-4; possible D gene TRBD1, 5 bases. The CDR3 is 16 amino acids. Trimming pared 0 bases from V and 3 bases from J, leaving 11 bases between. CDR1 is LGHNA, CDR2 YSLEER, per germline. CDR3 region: CASSQDRVVANEKLFF. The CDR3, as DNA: TGCGCCAGCAGCCAAGACAGGGTGGTCGCTAATGAAAAACTGTTTTTT.

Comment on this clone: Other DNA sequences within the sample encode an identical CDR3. CDR3 amino acids: CASSGQNYGYTF. As DNA, the CDR3 is TGTGCCAGTTCGGGACAGAACTATGGCTACACCTTC. The chain carries TRBV2 and TRBJ1-2, with 7 positions matching TRBD1. CDR1 is SNHLY and CDR2 is FYNNEI in the germline V gene. CDR3 length: 12 amino acids. J gave up 2 bases and V 9 bases, and 3 bases lay outside the gene matches. The whole variable domain, filled in from reference TRBV2 and TRBJ1-2, reads EPEVTQTPSHQVTQMGQEVILRCVPISNHLYFYWYRQILGQKVEFLVSFYNNEISEKSEIFDDQFSVERPDGSNFTLKIRSTKLEDSAMYFCASSGQNYGYTFGSGTRLTVV.

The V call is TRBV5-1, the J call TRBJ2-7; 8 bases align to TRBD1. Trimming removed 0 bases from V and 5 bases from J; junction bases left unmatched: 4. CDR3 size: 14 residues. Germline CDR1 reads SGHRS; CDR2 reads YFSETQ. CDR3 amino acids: CASSLDWTGNEQYF. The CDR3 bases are TGCGCCAGCAGCTTGGATTGGACAGGGAACGAGCAGTACTTC.

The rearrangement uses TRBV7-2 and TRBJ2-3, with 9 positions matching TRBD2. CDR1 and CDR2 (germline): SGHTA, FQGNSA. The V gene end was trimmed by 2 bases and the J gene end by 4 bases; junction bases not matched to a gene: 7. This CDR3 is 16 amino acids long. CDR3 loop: CASSLKAGGSADTQYF. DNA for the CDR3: TGTGCCAGCAGCTTAAAAGCGGGAGGAAGTGCAGATACGCAGTATTTT.

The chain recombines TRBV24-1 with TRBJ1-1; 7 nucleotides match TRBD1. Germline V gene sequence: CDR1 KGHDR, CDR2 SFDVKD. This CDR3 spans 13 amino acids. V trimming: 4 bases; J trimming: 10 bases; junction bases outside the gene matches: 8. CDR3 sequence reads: CATSDRTGEVAFF. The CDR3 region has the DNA TGTGCCACCAGTGACAGGACAGGAGAGGTAGCTTTCTTT.

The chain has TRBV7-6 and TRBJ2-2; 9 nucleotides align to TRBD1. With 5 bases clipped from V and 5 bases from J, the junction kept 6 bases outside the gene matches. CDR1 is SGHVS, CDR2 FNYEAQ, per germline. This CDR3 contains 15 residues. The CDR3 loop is CASSPGTGLTGELFF. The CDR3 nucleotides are TGTGCCAGCAGCCCCGGGACAGGGTTGACCGGGGAGCTGTTTTTT.